The T cell receptor (beta chain) under discussion was sequenced for a study of T cells after yellow fever vaccination. This clonotype has at least ten counts. TCRdb used MiXCR to reprocess the 5' RACE reads, holding one entry per CDR3 protein. The sample shows about 340,000 distinct CDR3 sequences, 3% to 4.5% of them seen only once. There are 19 residues in the CDR3. Germline CDR1 LNHDA, CDR2 SQIVND (reference sequence). Between the trimmed V and J ends, which lost 6 bases and 0 bases, there was a span of 24 bases. Material: PBMCs, obtained 5 days after the yellow fever booster vaccination. The clonotype originates from a young man who received the YFV17D yellow fever vaccine. V gene TRBV19 combines with J gene TRBJ2-1; D assignment may be TRBD1 or TRBD2 (5 bases each). The CDR3 DNA reads as TGTGCCAGTAGCTCCGCCTCTGACAGTTTTCGGGGCTCCTACAATGAGCAGTTCTTC. This translates into CASSSASDSFRGSYNEQFF. Full variable domain (outside the CDR3, taken from reference TRBV19 and TRBJ2-1): DGGITQSPKYLFRKEGQNVTLSCEQNLNHDAMYWYRQDPGQGLRLIYYSQIVNDFQKGDIAEGYSVSREKKESFPLTVTSAQKNPTAFYLCASSSASDSFRGSYNEQFFGPGTRLTVL.